These 19 T cell receptor beta chains came from one sample sequenced in a study of blood T cell repertoires in COVID-19. TCRdb keeps only in-frame clones here, not all; method: immunoSEQ multiplex PCR. The sample includes roughly 11,000 clones, around 82% of them seen just once. The source material was peripheral blood. These receptors originate from a human donor in a cohort sampled during active COVID-19.

The chain combines TRBV15 with TRBJ2-7; 8 bases line up with TRBD2. CDR1 and CDR2 (germline): LNHNV, YYDKDF (reference sequence). The V segment lost 0 bases and the J segment 5 bases; nucleotides outside the gene matches: 9. There are 16 residues in the CDR3. The CDR3 region has the DNA TGTGCCACCAGCAGAGATCGGGCGCTAGCGGGCCACGAGCAGTACTTC. Amino acids: CATSRDRALAGHEQYF. Using reference TRBV15 and TRBJ2-7 for the parts outside the CDR3, the full variable domain is DAMVIQNPRYQVTQFGKPVTLSCSQTLNHNVMYWYQQKSSQAPKLLFHYYDKDFNNEADTPDNFQSRRPNTSFCFLDIRSPGLGDTAMYLCATSRDRALAGHEQYFGPGTRLTVT.

V is TRBV2 and J is TRBJ2-6; the match to TRBD1 covers 9 bases. J lost 7 bases, V lost 7 bases, and 5 bases had no gene match. The CDR3 runs to 14 residues. CDR1 is SNHLY, CDR2 FYNNEI, per germline. In DNA form, the CDR3 reads TGTGCCAGCACCACGGACAGGGGTGCCAACGTCCTGACTTTC. It encodes CASTTDRGANVLTF. Filled out from reference TRBV2 and TRBJ2-6, the complete variable domain reads EPEVTQTPSHQVTQMGQEVILRCVPISNHLYFYWYRQILGQKVEFLVSFYNNEISEKSEIFDDQFSVERPDGSNFTLKIRSTKLEDSAMYFCASTTDRGANVLTFGAGSRLTVL.

This clone has just a few counts. The chain is built from TRBV7-2 and TRBJ2-7, with D uncertain. This CDR3 has 14 amino acids. The germline CDR1 and CDR2 sequences are SGHTA and FQGNSA. The V gene lost 1 base and the J gene lost 6 bases, with 13 bases spanning the gap. The CDR3 spells CASSLVLQVGEQYF. The CDR3 nucleotides read TGTGCCAGCAGCTTAGTGCTCCAGGTTGGCGAGCAGTACTTC.

This chain uses TRBV5-5 with TRBJ2-5, with TRBD2 matching 10 bases. The length of the CDR3 is 15 residues. Germline V gene sequence: CDR1 SGHKS, CDR2 YYEKEE (reference sequence). Trimming cost V 4 bases and J 2 bases; bases outside gene matches: 5. In DNA form, the CDR3 reads TGTGCCAGCAGCCCCAGGACTAGCGGACAAGAGACCCAGTACTTC. This codes for CASSPRTSGQETQYF. Full variable domain (missing parts from reference TRBV5-5 and TRBJ2-5): DAGVTQSPTHLIKTRGQQVTLRCSPISGHKSVSWYQQVLGQGPQFIFQYYEKEERGRGNFPDRFSARQFPNYSSELNVNALLLGDSALYLCASSPRTSGQETQYFGPGTRLLVL.

This clone was counted once. This chain links TRBV21-1 with TRBJ1-2; TRBD1, as called in the table, went unchecked against the DNA. TRBV21-1 constitutes a pseudogene. The CDR3 is 15 amino acids. This CDR3 is CASFKTGQGLYGYTF. The CDR3 nucleotides are TGTGCCAGCTTTAAAACGGGACAGGGTCTTTATGGCTACACCTTC.

The V and J genes are TRBV27 and TRBJ1-2; 10 bases are a match to TRBD1. Trimming at V came to 8 bases and at J to 2 bases, leaving 8 bases not matched to a gene. This CDR3 is 15 amino acids long. The germline CDR1 and CDR2 sequences are MNHEY and SMNVEV (reference sequence). Here the CDR3 reads CASRGPGQGNYGYTF. DNA of the CDR3: TGTGCCAGCCGAGGCCCGGGACAGGGGAACTATGGCTACACCTTC.

The chain carries TRBV6-1 and TRBJ1-5, with D possibly being TRBD1 (5 bases). The CDR3 consists of 16 residues. Germline CDR1 is MNHNS and CDR2 is SASEGT. V lost 4 bases, J lost 4 bases, and 17 bases lay in between. The CDR3 DNA reads as TGTGCCAGCAGTGCCCGGGGGAGTGAAGGGAATCAGCCCCAGCATTTT. As protein: CASSARGSEGNQPQHF.

The rearrangement uses TRBV5-5 and TRBJ2-1, with 9 bases matching TRBD1. After removal of 0 bases from V and 8 bases from J, the junction contained 6 bases not matched to a gene. CDR3 size: 15 residues. The germline V gene encodes CDR1 SGHKS and CDR2 YYEKEE (reference sequence). For the CDR3, the DNA is TGTGCCAGCAGCTTGGGCGGGACAGGGTATTATGAGCAGTTCTTC. Its protein is CASSLGGTGYYEQFF.

The table lists this clone with a count of one. CDR3 amino acids: CASSPAQGAQGYTF. For the CDR3, the DNA is TGCGCCAGCAGCCCGGCGCAGGGGGCGCAGGGCTACACCTTC. The chain has TRBV5-1 and TRBJ1-2, with TRBD1 matching 8 bases. The germline V gene encodes CDR1 SGHRS and CDR2 YFSETQ. The CDR3 contains 14 residues. V was pared by 4 bases and J by 8 bases, with 10 bases of the junction left unmatched. Drawing the rest from reference TRBV5-1 and TRBJ1-2, the complete variable domain is KAGVTQTPRYLIKTRGQQVTLSCSPISGHRSVSWYQQTPGQGLQFLFEYFSETQRNKGNFPGRFSGRQFSNSRSEMNVSTLELGDSALYLCASSPAQGAQGYTFGSGTRLTVV.

This chain uses TRBV27 with TRBJ2-7; tentatively, D is TRBD2 (6 bases). The germline V and J ends were trimmed by 5 bases and 5 bases, with 19 bases remaining between them. The CDR3 is 15 amino acids. Germline V gene data show CDR1 as MNHEY and CDR2 as SMNVEV (reference sequence). CDR3 amino acids: CASSAIGLNQDEQYF. The CDR3 DNA reads TGTGCCAGCAGTGCAATCGGACTAAACCAGGACGAGCAGTACTTC.

The CDR3 loop reads CASSIGLAGGRDTQYF. In nucleotides, the CDR3 is TGTGCCAGCAGCATAGGACTAGCGGGAGGGAGAGATACGCAGTATTTT. This chain links TRBV6-2 or TRBV6-3 with TRBJ2-3; TRBD2 agrees at 15 bases. V gave up 6 bases and J gave up 5 bases; unmatched junction bases: 6. The CDR3 is 16 residues long. From germline, CDR1 is MNHEY and CDR2 SVGEGT.

The gene calls are TRBV18 and TRBJ2-7; D remains ambiguous. This CDR3 spans 12 amino acids. Germline lookup yields CDR1 KGHSH and CDR2 LQKENI. V gave up 4 bases and J gave up 2 bases, with 6 bases separating them. The CDR3, as DNA: TGTGCCAGCTCACAGCTAACCTACGAGCAGTACTTC. Protein product: CASSQLTYEQYF.

The gene calls are TRBV2 and TRBJ1-5; D gene ambiguous. The CDR3 spans 12 residues. The V end lost 5 bases, the J end lost 5 bases, and 7 bases lay between the germline ends. The germline gives CDR1 SNHLY, CDR2 FYNNEI. In DNA, the CDR3 is TGTGCCAGCAGTTACATCCATCAGCCCCAGCATTTT. The encoded protein is CASSYIHQPQHF.

J is TRBJ1-2 and V is TRBV30; 7 bases line up with TRBD1. V lost 4 bases, J lost 1 base, and 9 bases stayed unmatched. Looked up from germline, CDR1 is GTSNPN and CDR2 is SVGIG (reference sequence). The CDR3 spans 15 residues. In DNA form, the CDR3 reads TGTGCCTGGATGAGGGACAGAGCTATTAACTATGGCTACACCTTC. As protein: CAWMRDRAINYGYTF.

This sequence joins TRBV5-6 and TRBJ2-3; no clear D gene. Germline V lookup: CDR1 SGHDT, CDR2 YYEEEE. Trimming took 1 base from V and 2 from J, leaving 11 bases between them. The CDR3 totals 15 residues. CDR3 sequence reads: CASSLRIGFTDTQYF. In DNA, the CDR3 is TGTGCCAGCAGCTTGAGGATCGGGTTCACAGATACGCAGTATTTT.

The gene calls are TRBV5-4 and TRBJ2-7, with 9 bases fitting TRBD1. Per the germline V gene, CDR1 is SGHNT and CDR2 is YYREEE (reference sequence). The CDR3 is 17 amino acids. The ends lost 0 bases at V and 6 bases at J; junction bases unmatched: 13. The CDR3 bases are TGTGCCAGCAGCTTGGGGGGGACAGGGCTTTTCTTGTCCGAGCAGTACTTC. Encoded protein: CASSLGGTGLFLSEQYF.

In its sample, this clone was seen once. The gene calls are TRBV9 and TRBJ2-7; D may be TRBD1 (5 bases). The CDR3 covers 15 residues. With 4 bases removed from V and 3 bases from J, the gap between germline ends came to 17 bases. Germline CDR1 is SGDLS and CDR2 is YYNGEE. CDR3 sequence reads: CASSYDSGQGYEQYF. CDR3 DNA: TGTGCCAGCAGCTACGACTCCGGGCAGGGCTACGAGCAGTACTTC. The full variable domain, completed using reference TRBV9 and TRBJ2-7, is DSGVTQTPKHLITATGQRVTLRCSPRSGDLSVYWYQQSLDQGLQFLIQYYNGEERAKGNILERFSAQQFPDLHSELNLSSLELGDSALYFCASSYDSGQGYEQYFGPGTRLTVT.

V gene TRBV3-1 (or the pseudogene TRBV3-2) combines with J gene TRBJ2-3, with 11 positions matching TRBD2. The junction had 9 bases not matched to a gene; V was cut back by 0 bases and J by 1 base. This CDR3 comprises 19 residues. Germline V lookup: CDR1 LGHDT, CDR2 YNNKEL (reference sequence). DNA of the CDR3: TGTGCCAGCAGCCAAGAAAATAGCGGGGGGGCCAGGGGCACAGATACGCAGTATTTT. Residues: CASSQENSGGARGTDTQYF.

This clone was detected only once. This chain connects TRBV5-1 to TRBJ2-3, with D perhaps TRBD2 (7 bases). Per the germline V gene, CDR1 is SGHRS and CDR2 is YFSETQ. The CDR3 runs 15 residues. V shed 4 bases and J shed 5 bases, with 17 bases lying between them. The CDR3 spells CASSTGRGAKDTQYF. DNA for the CDR3: TGCGCCAGCAGCACAGGCCGGGGGGCCAAAGATACGCAGTATTTT.